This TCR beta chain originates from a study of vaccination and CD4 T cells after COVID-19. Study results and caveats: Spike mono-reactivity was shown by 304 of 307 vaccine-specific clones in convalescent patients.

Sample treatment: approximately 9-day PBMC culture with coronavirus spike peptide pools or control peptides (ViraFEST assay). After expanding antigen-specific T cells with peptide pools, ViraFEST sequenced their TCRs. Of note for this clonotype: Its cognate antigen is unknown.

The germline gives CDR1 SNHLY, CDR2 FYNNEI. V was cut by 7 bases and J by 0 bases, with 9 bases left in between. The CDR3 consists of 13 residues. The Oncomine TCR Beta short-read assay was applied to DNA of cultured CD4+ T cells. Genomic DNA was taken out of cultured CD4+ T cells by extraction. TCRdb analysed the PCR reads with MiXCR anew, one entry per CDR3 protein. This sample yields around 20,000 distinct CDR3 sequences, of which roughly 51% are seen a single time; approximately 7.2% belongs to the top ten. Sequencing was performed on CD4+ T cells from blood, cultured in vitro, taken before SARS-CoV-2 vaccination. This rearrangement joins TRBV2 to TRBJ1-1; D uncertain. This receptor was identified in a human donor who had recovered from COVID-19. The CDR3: CASTGQMNTEAFF. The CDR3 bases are TGTGCCAGCACTGGGCAAATGAACACTGAAGCTTTCTTT.